The rows below give T cell receptor beta chains drawn from one sample of a study of OX40 agonist ivuxolimab in advanced cancers. The assay was immunoSEQ multiplex PCR, and TCRdb's table has in-frame clones only and misses some. The sample lists 150,000 to 190,000 clones; 85% to 95% were seen once. Here the sequenced sample was CD4+ or CD8+ T cells sorted from blood, taken in a trial of the OX40 agonist ivuxolimab. These receptors originate from an adult with an advanced solid tumor such as melanoma, head and neck, liver or kidney cancer. Both conserved end residues are part of each CDR3. The D gene is left open where the match is weak.

v_call: TRBV19
d_call: TRBD1
j_call: TRBJ1-5
cdr3_nt: TGTGCCAGTAGCGTTACAGGGGGGAATCAGCCCCAGCATTTT
cdr3_aa: CASSVTGGNQPQHF

v_call: TRBV6-5
d_call: -
j_call: TRBJ1-1
cdr3_nt: TGTGCCAGCAGTTACGACGGGCACACTGAAGCTTTCTTT
cdr3_aa: CASSYDGHTEAFF

v_call: TRBV19
d_call: -
j_call: TRBJ1-5
cdr3_nt: TGTGCCAGTAGTGCCCGGACAAATGTGGGGTCCTATAGCAATCAGCCCCAGCATTTT
cdr3_aa: CASSARTNVGSYSNQPQHF

v_call: TRBV4-1
d_call: TRBD2
j_call: TRBJ2-3
cdr3_nt: TGCGCCAGCAGCCAAGGGATTAGCGGGCCACGGGGCACAGATACGCAGTATTTT
cdr3_aa: CASSQGISGPRGTDTQYF

v_call: TRBV29-1
d_call: -
j_call: TRBJ1-2
cdr3_nt: TGCAGCGTTGAAGATAGTAGATATTTAGGGCGTAACTATGGCTACACCTTC
cdr3_aa: CSVEDSRYLGRNYGYTF

v_call: TRBV19
d_call: -
j_call: TRBJ1-1
cdr3_nt: TGTGCCAGTAGTATACAGTCATCCCACGGGGGGACTGAAGCTTTCTTT
cdr3_aa: CASSIQSSHGGTEAFF

v_call: TRBV27
d_call: TRBD1
j_call: TRBJ1-6
cdr3_nt: TGTGCCAGCAGTCCGGACAGGGTAGAAGGGTCACCCCTCCACTTT
cdr3_aa: CASSPDRVEGSPLHF

v_call: TRBV28
d_call: -
j_call: TRBJ2-7
cdr3_nt: TGTGCCAGCAGTCCCTCTCAGGGACTCTACGAGCAGTACTTC
cdr3_aa: CASSPSQGLYEQYF

v_call: TRBV7-2
d_call: -
j_call: TRBJ1-5
cdr3_nt: TGTGCCAGCAGCTTAGGGCAAAGTCAGCCCCAGCATTTT
cdr3_aa: CASSLGQSQPQHF

v_call: TRBV7-9
d_call: -
j_call: TRBJ1-1
cdr3_nt: TGTGCCAGCAGCCGAGAGGCCACCGCTGAAGCTTTCTTT
cdr3_aa: CASSREATAEAFF